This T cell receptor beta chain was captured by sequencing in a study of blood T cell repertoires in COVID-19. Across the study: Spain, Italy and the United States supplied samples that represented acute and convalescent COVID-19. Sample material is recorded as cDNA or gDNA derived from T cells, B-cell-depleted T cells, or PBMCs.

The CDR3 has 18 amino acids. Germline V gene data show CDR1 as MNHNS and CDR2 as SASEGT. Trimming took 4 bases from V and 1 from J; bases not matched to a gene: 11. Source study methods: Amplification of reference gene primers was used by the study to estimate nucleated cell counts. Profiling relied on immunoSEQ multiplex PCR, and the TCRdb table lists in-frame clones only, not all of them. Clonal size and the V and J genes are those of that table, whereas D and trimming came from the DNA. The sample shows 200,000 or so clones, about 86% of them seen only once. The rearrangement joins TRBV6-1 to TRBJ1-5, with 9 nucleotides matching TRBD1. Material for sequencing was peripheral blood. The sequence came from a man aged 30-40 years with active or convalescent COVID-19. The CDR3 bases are TGTGCCAGCAGTGGGCGACAGGGGGGAGAGATAAGCAATCAGCCCCAGCATTTT. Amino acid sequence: CASSGRQGGEISNQPQHF.